A single sample gave rise to the 22 T cell receptor beta chains below, sequenced in a study of shared clonotypes between healthy human individuals (dated by TCRdb to 2020 to 2021). The library was obtained by the immunoSEQ multiplex PCR assay. TCRdb re-hosts the immuneACCESS table, in-frame sequences only. Its copies lack some clones; in the studies checked, an unresolved V gene accounts for under half of them, and the cause for the rest is not known. For this sample there are about 980,000 clones; approximately 76% appear just once. The top ten constitute over 1.3% of the sample. The sequencing sample was made of memory CD4+ T cells sorted from blood. The cell subset or site label, read with the paper, signifies: CD45RA-negative fraction. The receptors were gathered from a man aged 18 to 30 in good health.

This chain uses TRBV6-4 with TRBJ2-3, with D perhaps matching TRBD1 (6 bases). V was pared by 4 bases and J by 3 bases, with 11 bases between. CDR3 size: 14 residues. Germline V gene sequence: CDR1 MRHNA, CDR2 SNTAGT. The CDR3 sequence is CASSAQGGTDTQYF. DNA for the CDR3: TGTGCCAGCAGTGCACAGGGTGGGACAGATACGCAGTATTTT.

The chain employs TRBV11-3 and TRBJ1-1; D not resolved. The CDR3 has 13 residues. Trimming removed 2 bases at V and 6 bases at J, with 10 bases between. Germline V lookup: CDR1 SGHNT, CDR2 YENEEA. The CDR3 protein is CASSLHGLAEAFF. As DNA, the CDR3 is TGTGCCAGCAGCTTACACGGTTTGGCTGAAGCTTTCTTT.

The chain is built from TRBV7-2 and TRBJ2-1; D is possibly TRBD1 or TRBD2 (5 bases each). CDR3 length: 15 residues. Trimming removed 5 bases at V and 7 bases at J, with 18 bases between. The germline V gene has CDR1 SGHTA and CDR2 FQGNSA. In nucleotides, the CDR3 is TGTGCCAGCAGCGTTCGAGGGAGTAGGGGAAATGAGCAGTTCTTC. Its protein is CASSVRGSRGNEQFF.

The chain has TRBV4-1 and TRBJ1-1, with D maybe TRBD1 (5 bases). This CDR3 has 14 amino acids. V gave up 0 bases and J gave up 5 bases, with 10 bases separating them. Germline V gives CDR1 MGHRA, CDR2 YSYEKL. The CDR3 DNA sequence: TGCGCCAGCAGCCAAGATCGGGGGGGGACTGAAGCTTTCTTT. Amino acids: CASSQDRGGTEAFF.

The chain recombines TRBV5-1 with TRBJ2-2, with 7 positions matching TRBD2. Germline CDR1 SGHRS, CDR2 YFSETQ. CDR3 length equals 16 residues. V trimming: 4 bases; J trimming: 1 base; junction bases outside the gene matches: 7. The CDR3 loop reads CASSPLGRGNTGELFF. DNA for the CDR3: TGCGCCAGCAGCCCCCTGGGGAGGGGGAACACCGGGGAGCTGTTTTTT.

The J gene is TRBJ1-5, the V gene TRBV28; D remains unclear. Between the trimmed V and J ends, which lost 3 bases and 5 bases, there was a span of 8 bases. This CDR3 region has 13 residues. CDR1 and CDR2 (germline): MDHEN, SYDVKM. The CDR3 nucleotides are TGTGCCAGCAGTTTCGGATACGATCAGCCCCAGCATTTT. Translating gives CASSFGYDQPQHF. The variable domain in full, completed from reference TRBV28 and TRBJ1-5, reads DVKVTQSSRYLVKRTGEKVFLECVQDMDHENMFWYRQDPGLGLRLIYFSYDVKMKEKGDIPEGYSVSREKKERFSLILESASTNQTSMYLCASSFGYDQPQHFGDGTRLSIL.

This clone was counted ten times or more. This chain uses TRBV9 with TRBJ1-4; TRBD1 agrees at 10 bases. The junction had 4 bases not matched to a gene; V was cut back by 2 bases and J by 6 bases. CDR1 and CDR2 from the germline V gene are SGDLS and YYNGEE. This CDR3 region has 15 residues. For the CDR3, the DNA is TGTGCCAGCAGCGTCGAGGACAGGGGGTATGAAAAACTGTTTTTT. This codes for CASSVEDRGYEKLFF.

The rearrangement joins TRBV7-2 to TRBJ1-5; the match to TRBD1 covers 7 bases. Germline V gene sequence: CDR1 SGHTA, CDR2 FQGNSA. The CDR3 runs to 15 residues. Germline trimming cut 4 bases from V and 4 bases from J; bases unmatched to any gene: 7. The CDR3 is CASSSTGTANQPQHF. The CDR3 bases are TGTGCCAGCAGCTCCACCGGGACAGCGAATCAGCCCCAGCATTTT.

This chain connects TRBV6-1 to TRBJ1-2, with TRBD1 as a possible D gene (5 bases). The CDR3 consists of 15 residues. With 6 bases removed from V and 2 bases from J, the gap between germline ends came to 16 bases. CDR1 is MNHNS and CDR2 is SASEGT in the germline V gene. In DNA form, the CDR3 reads TGTGCCAGCAGCGTAACAGGACTGGGGAACTATGGCTACACCTTC. Encoded protein: CASSVTGLGNYGYTF.

The chain uses TRBV6-5 and TRBJ1-4; perhaps TRBD1 as D (6 bases). The V end was cut by 5 bases, the J end by 3 bases, with 10 bases between. This CDR3 has 14 residues. Germline loops: CDR1 MNHEY, CDR2 SVGAGI. The CDR3 nucleotides read TGTGCCAGCAGTAGGGACACTGCTAATGAAAAACTGTTTTTT. This translates into CASSRDTANEKLFF.

The chain recombines TRBV19 with TRBJ2-1; 8 positions agree with TRBD2. This CDR3 is built from 16 residues. The germline CDR1 and CDR2 sequences are LNHDA and SQIVND (reference sequence). Trimming cost V 1 base and J 4 bases; bases outside gene matches: 6. This chain's CDR3 is CASSIGGTSGYNEQFF. CDR3 nucleotide sequence: TGTGCCAGTAGTATAGGAGGAACTAGCGGTTACAATGAGCAGTTCTTC.

The genes are TRBV5-4 and TRBJ2-5; D is possibly TRBD1 or TRBD2 (6 bases each). Germline lookup yields CDR1 SGHNT and CDR2 YYREEE (reference sequence). Trimming took off 4 bases at V and 4 bases at J, with 14 bases between the two ends. This CDR3 region has 14 residues. The CDR3 DNA reads TGTGCCAGCAGCGGAGGGGGAGTGGCAGAGACCCAGTACTTC. As protein: CASSGGGVAETQYF.

Comment on this clone: The sample carries other DNA sequences with the same CDR3. The chain joins TRBV5-4 to TRBJ2-3; no reliable D call. The CDR3 runs 13 residues. CDR1 is SGHNT, CDR2 YYREEE, per germline (reference sequence). V was shortened by 0 bases and J by 6 bases, with 8 bases between the two germline ends. In DNA form, the CDR3 reads TGTGCCAGCAGCTTGGGGGATGGGGATACGCAGTATTTT. Translated, it gives CASSLGDGDTQYF.

This chain uses TRBV4-3 with TRBJ1-4, with no clear D. The CDR3 consists of 14 residues. Trimming took 0 bases from V and 2 from J, leaving 4 bases between them. Germline-derived CDR1 and CDR2 are LGHNA and YSLEER. CDR3 region: CASSQDITNEKLFF. The CDR3 nucleotides are TGCGCCAGCAGCCAAGATATCACTAATGAAAAACTGTTTTTT.

This clone was detected a few times. This chain joins TRBV30 and TRBJ1-3; no firm D call. V lost 3 bases and J lost 3, with 6 bases in between. Germline CDR1 GTSNPN, CDR2 SVGIG (reference sequence). The CDR3 covers 12 residues. CDR3 in amino acids: CAWRGSGNTIYF. The CDR3 DNA sequence: TGTGCCTGGAGAGGGAGTGGAAACACCATATATTTT.

The chain uses TRBV13 and TRBJ2-7; D is perhaps TRBD1 (6 bases). The CDR3 sequence is 17 residues long. The ends were cut back, 5 bases at V and 2 bases at J, with 22 bases in the middle. The germline V gene has CDR1 PRHDT and CDR2 FYEKMQ (reference sequence). CDR3 amino acids: CASSAPYLTGITYEQYF. The CDR3 DNA reads as TGTGCCAGCAGCGCACCCTACCTGACAGGCATCACCTACGAGCAGTACTTC.

With regard to this clone: Other DNA sequences in this specimen translate into the identical CDR3. This chain joins TRBV2 and TRBJ2-2; possibly TRBD1 for D (5 bases). V lost 4 bases, J lost 5 bases, and 11 bases lay in between. The CDR3 has 14 amino acids. Germline assignment: CDR1 SNHLY and CDR2 FYNNEI. CDR3 sequence reads: CASSGQGVTGELFF. The CDR3 DNA follows: TGTGCCAGCAGTGGGCAGGGTGTAACCGGGGAGCTGTTTTTT.

This clone was detected only a few times. The rearrangement joins TRBV11-1 to TRBJ1-1; 7 bases are a match to TRBD1. Germline CDR1 and CDR2: SGHAT and FQDESV (reference sequence). The CDR3 has 15 residues. V was clipped by 4 bases and J by 5 bases; unmatched bases: 10. The CDR3 DNA reads as TGTGCCAGCAGCTCGCCCTACAGGGGACGGACTGAAGCTTTCTTT. It translates to CASSSPYRGRTEAFF.

V gene TRBV7-2 combines with J gene TRBJ1-2, with 10 bases fitting TRBD1. Unmatched junction bases numbered 8, after V lost 6 bases and J lost 4 bases. The CDR3 spans 15 residues. Germline CDR1 reads SGHTA; CDR2 reads FQGNSA. The chain's CDR3 is CASRTGTGASYGYTF. DNA of the CDR3: TGTGCCAGCAGGACCGGGACAGGGGCTTCCTATGGCTACACCTTC.

The chain employs TRBV4-3 and TRBJ1-2, with a weak D call TRBD1 (6 bases). The CDR3 extends over 14 amino acids. Germline V gene sequence: CDR1 LGHNA, CDR2 YSLEER. Between the trimmed V and J ends, which lost 0 bases and 8 bases, there was a span of 13 bases. CDR3 region: CASSQELGGRGYTF. The CDR3 DNA sequence: TGCGCCAGCAGCCAAGAACTCGGGGGCAGGGGCTACACCTTC.

The chain employs TRBV5-1 and TRBJ1-2; tentatively, D is TRBD1 (5 bases). V lost 4 bases and J 6 bases, leaving 22 bases between the germline ends. The germline gives CDR1 SGHRS, CDR2 YFSETQ. The CDR3 extends over 16 amino acids. DNA of the CDR3: TGCGCCAGCAGCCGGTCAGGGCAGTCCGGGGACGATGGCTACACCTTC. Translation gives CASSRSGQSGDDGYTF.

This clone was seen only once. The gene calls are TRBV6-1 and TRBJ1-6; D ambiguous. V was shortened by 1 base and J by 9 bases, with 13 bases between the two germline ends. The CDR3 extends over 15 amino acids. Per germline, CDR1 MNHNS and CDR2 SASEGT. The CDR3 coding sequence is TGTGCCAGCAGTGAAGGTTGGGCAGGTTCTTCACCCCTCCACTTT. It specifies CASSEGWAGSSPLHF.